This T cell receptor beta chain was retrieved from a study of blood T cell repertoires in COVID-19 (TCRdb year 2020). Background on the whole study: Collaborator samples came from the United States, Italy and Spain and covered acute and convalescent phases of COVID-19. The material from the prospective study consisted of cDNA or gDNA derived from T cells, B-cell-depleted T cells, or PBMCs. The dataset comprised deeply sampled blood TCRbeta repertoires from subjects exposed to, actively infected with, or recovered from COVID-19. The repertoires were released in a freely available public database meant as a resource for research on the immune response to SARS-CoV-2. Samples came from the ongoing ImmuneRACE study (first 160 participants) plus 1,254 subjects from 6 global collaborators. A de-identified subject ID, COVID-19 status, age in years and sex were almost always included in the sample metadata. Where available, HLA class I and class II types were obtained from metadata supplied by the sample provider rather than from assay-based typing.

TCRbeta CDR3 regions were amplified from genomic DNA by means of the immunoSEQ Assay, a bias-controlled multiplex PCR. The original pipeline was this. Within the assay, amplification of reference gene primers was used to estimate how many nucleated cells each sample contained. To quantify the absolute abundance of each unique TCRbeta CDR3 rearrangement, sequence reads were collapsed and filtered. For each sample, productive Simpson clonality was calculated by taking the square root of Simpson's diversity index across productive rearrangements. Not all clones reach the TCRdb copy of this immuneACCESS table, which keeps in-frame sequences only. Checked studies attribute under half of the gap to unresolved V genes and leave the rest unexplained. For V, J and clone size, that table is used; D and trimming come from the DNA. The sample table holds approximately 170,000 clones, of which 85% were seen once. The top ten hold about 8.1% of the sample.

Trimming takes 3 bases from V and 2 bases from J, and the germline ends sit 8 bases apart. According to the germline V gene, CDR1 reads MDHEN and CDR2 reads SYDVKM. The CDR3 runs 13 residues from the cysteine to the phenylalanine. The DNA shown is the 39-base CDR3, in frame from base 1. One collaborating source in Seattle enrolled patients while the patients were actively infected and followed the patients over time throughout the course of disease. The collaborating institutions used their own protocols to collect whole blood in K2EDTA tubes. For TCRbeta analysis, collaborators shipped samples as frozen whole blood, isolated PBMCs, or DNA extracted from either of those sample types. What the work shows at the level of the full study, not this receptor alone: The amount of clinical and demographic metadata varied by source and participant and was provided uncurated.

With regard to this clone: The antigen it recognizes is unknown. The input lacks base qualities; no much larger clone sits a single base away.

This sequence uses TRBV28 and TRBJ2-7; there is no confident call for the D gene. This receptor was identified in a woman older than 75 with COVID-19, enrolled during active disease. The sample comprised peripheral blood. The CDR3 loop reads CASSFTLTYEQYF. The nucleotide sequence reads TGTGCCAGCAGTTTTACTCTAACCTACGAGCAGTACTTC.